This T cell receptor beta chain comes out of a study of blood T cell repertoires in COVID-19. Whole-study context: Collection of acute and convalescent COVID-19 samples took place in the United States, Italy and Spain.

The CDR3 length is 13 residues. The ends were cut back, 7 bases at V and 2 bases at J, with 11 bases in the middle. Looked up from germline, CDR1 is SNHLY and CDR2 is FYNNEI. Generated by immunoSEQ multiplex PCR, the TCRdb table keeps only in-frame clones and is missing some. Here the sample spans 250,000 to 300,000 clones, 80% to 90% being singletons. Sample: peripheral blood. The V call is TRBV2, the J call TRBJ1-2; D may be TRBD1 (6 bases). The clonotype originates from a woman aged 70-85 years with acute or convalescent COVID-19. The CDR3 region has the DNA TGTGCCAGCACCAGGGGACTAAACTATGGCTACACCTTC. This encodes CASTRGLNYGYTF.